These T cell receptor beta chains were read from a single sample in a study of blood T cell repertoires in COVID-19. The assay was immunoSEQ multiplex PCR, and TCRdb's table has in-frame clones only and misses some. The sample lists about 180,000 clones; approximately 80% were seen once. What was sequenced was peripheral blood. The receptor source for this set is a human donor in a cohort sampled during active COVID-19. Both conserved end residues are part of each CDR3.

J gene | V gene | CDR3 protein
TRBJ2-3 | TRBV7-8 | CASSPRSALSTDTQYF
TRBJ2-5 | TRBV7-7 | CASSATRQGETQYF
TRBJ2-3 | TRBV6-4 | CASSVTAMGTDTQYF
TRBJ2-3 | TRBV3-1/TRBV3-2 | CASSQDWGEADTQYF
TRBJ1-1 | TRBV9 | CASSVDGTGGDEAFF
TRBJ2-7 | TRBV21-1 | CASSRAGGGYEQYF
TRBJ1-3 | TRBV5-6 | CASSLRRVAGNTIYF
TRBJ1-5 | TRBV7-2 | CASSLGRGRVDQPQHF
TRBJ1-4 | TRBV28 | CASSEQGPTNEKLFF
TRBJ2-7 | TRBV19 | CASRGQVYEQYF
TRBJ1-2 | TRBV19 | CASSQRGDYGYTF
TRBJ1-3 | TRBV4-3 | CASSQDPNSGNTIYF
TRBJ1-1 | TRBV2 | CASIGNTEAFF
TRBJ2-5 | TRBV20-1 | CGGNQETQYF
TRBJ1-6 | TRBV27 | CASSFRSGYNSPLHF
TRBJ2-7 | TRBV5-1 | CASSSGGGTYEQYF
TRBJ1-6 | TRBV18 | CASSPPSTPGQRDSPLHF
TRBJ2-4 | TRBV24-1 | CATQGQTKNIQYF
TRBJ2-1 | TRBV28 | CASSPRTSGKQFF
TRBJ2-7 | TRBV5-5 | CASRSDRYEQYF
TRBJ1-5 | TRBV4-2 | CASSHDTGGNQPQHF
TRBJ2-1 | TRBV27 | CASSSRWTGTYNEQFF
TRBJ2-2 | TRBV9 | CASSVAGVTGELFF
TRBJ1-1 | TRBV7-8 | CASSLAGQITEAFF
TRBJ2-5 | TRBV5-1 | CASHEPSGRETQYF
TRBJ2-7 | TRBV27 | CASSTRGGSYEQYF
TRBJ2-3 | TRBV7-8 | CASSTRRTGGTDTQYF
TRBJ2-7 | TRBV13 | CASSPRDKPYEQYF
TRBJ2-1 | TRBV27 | CASSARDFAYNEQFF
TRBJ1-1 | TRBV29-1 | CSARTGTGAMNTEAFF
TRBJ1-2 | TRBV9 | CASSVEQGAGYTF
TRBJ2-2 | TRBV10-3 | CAIRGGTEDPTNTGELFF
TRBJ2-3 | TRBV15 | CATSRVPADTQYF
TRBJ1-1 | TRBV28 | CASSLEGIIEAFF
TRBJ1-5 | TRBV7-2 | CASSRGQGSNQPQHF
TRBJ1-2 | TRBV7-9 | CASSLQGLNYGYTF
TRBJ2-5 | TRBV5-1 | CASSFQTDQETQYF
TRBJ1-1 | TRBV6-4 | CASTNYPDRGRDTEAFF
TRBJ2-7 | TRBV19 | CASSIDFAGRGPYEQYF
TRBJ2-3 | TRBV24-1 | CATSDGGRGDGDTQYF
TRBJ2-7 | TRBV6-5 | CASSPPRGYEQYF
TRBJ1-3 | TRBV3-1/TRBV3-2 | CASSSQGPGNTIYF
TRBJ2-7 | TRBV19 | CASSIRTGYYEQYF
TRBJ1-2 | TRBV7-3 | CASSPSGQGAAFYGYTF
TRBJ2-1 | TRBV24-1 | CATTGGRAGNEQFF
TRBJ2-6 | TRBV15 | CATSRDLSVSGANVLTF